This T cell receptor beta chain is from a study of graft-versus-host responses after intestinal transplantation. Looking at the study overall: Each recipient received a multivisceral, liver-intestinal, or isolated intestinal graft. Induction using anti-thymocyte globulin, followed by tacrolimus and steroids for 2 to 4 years, was given to all recipients.

Assay used: immunoSEQ multiplex PCR; TCRdb lists only in-frame clones, some missing. The sample holds 88,000 or so clones, roughly 90% seen once. Germline loops: CDR1 SGDLS, CDR2 YYNGEE. The CDR3 has 15 amino acids. Losses at the gene ends were 4 bases for V and 3 bases for J; bases not matched to a gene: 4. Turning to this clone: Its antigen is as yet unknown.

Study results and caveats: Investigators detected GvH clones in recipient marrow, with some emerging earlier in ileum or blood.

This material consisted of unstimulated CD4+ T cells sorted from spleen or lymph node cells, taken before intestinal transplant. This TCR derives from a human donor who received an intestinal transplant. The chain recombines TRBV9 with TRBJ2-1, with 10 bases that match TRBD2. The CDR3 DNA reads TGTGCCAGCAGCACCGGACTAGCGGACTACAATGAGCAGTTCTTC. As protein: CASSTGLADYNEQFF.